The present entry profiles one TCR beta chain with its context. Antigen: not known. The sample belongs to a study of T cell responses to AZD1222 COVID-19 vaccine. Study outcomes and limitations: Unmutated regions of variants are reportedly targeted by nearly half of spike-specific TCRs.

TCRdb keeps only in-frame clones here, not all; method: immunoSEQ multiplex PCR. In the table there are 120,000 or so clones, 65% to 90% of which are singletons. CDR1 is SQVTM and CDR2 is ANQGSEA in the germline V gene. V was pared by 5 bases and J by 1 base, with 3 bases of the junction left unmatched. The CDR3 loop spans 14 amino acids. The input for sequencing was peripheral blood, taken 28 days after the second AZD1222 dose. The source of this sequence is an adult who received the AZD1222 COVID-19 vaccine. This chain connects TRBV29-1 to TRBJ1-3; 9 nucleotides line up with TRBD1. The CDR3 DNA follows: TGCAGCGTTAAAGGACAGGGGTCTGGAAACACCATATATTTT. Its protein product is CSVKGQGSGNTIYF.